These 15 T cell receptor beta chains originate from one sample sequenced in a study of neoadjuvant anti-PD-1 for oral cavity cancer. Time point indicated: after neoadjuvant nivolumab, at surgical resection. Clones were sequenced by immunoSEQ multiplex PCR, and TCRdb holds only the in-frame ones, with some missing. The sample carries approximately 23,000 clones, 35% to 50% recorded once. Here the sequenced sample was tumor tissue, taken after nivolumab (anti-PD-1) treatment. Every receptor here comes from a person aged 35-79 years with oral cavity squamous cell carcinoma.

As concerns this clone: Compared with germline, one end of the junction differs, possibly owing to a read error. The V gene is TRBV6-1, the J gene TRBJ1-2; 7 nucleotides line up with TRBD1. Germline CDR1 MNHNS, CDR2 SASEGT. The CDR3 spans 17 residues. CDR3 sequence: CASSESTGQGGVYGYTF. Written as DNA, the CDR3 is TGCGCCAGCAGTGAGTCGACAGGGCAGGGGGGAGTCTATGGCTACACCTTC.

The CDR3 here is CASSQDRGGSEAFF. As DNA, the CDR3 is TGCGCCAGCAGCCAAGACAGGGGAGGATCTGAAGCTTTCTTT. V is TRBV4-3 and J is TRBJ1-1; the D gene is possibly TRBD1 (6 bases). In germline, CDR1 is LGHNA, CDR2 YSLEER. Trimming removed 0 bases at V and 6 bases at J, with 11 bases between. The CDR3 is 14 amino acids.

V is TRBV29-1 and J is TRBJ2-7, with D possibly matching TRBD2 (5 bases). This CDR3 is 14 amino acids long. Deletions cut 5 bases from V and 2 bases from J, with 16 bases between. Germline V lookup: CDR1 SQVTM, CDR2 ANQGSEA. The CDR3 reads CSVSFGGRAYEQYF. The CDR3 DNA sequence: TGCAGCGTTTCCTTTGGAGGCAGAGCCTACGAGCAGTACTTC.

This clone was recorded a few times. Here the CDR3 DNA reads TGTGCCATCAGTGAGTCGCGGGGGACACGGATCCCGAAGCAGTACTTC. Its protein product is CAISESRGTRIPKQYF. V usage is TRBV10-3 and J usage is TRBJ2-7; weak D call: TRBD2 (7 bases). This CDR3 spans 16 amino acids. The V gene lost 0 bases and the J gene lost 8 bases, with 20 bases spanning the gap. Germline CDR1 ENHRY, CDR2 SYGVKD.

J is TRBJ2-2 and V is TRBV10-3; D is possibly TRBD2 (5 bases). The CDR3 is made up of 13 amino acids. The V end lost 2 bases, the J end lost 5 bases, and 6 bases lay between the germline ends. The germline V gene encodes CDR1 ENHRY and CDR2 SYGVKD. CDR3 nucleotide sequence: TGTGCCATCAGTGAGCCGGGAACCGGGGAGCTGTTTTTT. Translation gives CAISEPGTGELFF.

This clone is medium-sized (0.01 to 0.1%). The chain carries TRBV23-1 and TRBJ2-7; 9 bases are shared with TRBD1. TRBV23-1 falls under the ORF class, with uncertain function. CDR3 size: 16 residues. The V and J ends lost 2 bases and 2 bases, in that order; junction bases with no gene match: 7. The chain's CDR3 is CASSQPGTGRAYEQYF. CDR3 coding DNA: TGCGCCAGCAGTCAACCAGGGACAGGGAGGGCCTACGAGCAGTACTTC.

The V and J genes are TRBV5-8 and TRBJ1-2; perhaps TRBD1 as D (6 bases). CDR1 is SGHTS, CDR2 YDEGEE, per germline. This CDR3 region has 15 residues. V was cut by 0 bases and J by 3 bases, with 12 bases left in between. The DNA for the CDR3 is TGTGCCAGCAGCTTGGCCGGGGGCACATACTATGGCTACACCTTC. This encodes CASSLAGGTYYGYTF.

CDR3 protein: CASRFTGTGYTF. CDR3 DNA sequence: TGTGCCAGTAGATTTACAGGGACTGGCTACACCTTC. The rearrangement uses TRBV19 and TRBJ1-2, with a possible D match to TRBD1 (6 bases). The CDR3 covers 12 residues. Germline V gives CDR1 LNHDA, CDR2 SQIVND (reference sequence). V shed 6 bases and J shed 7 bases, with 12 bases lying between them.

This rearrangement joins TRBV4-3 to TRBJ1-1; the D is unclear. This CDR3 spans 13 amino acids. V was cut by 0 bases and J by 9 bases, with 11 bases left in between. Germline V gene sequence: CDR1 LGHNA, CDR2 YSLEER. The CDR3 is CASSQERQTKAFF. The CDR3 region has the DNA TGCGCCAGCAGCCAAGAAAGGCAGACTAAAGCTTTCTTT.

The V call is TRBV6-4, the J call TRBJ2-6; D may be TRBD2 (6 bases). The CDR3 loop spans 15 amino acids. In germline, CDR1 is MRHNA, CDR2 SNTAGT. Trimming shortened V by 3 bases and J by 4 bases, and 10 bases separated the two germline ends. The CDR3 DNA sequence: TGTGCCAGCAGTGATCGGGAGACCGGGGCCAACGTCCTGACTTTC. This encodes CASSDRETGANVLTF.

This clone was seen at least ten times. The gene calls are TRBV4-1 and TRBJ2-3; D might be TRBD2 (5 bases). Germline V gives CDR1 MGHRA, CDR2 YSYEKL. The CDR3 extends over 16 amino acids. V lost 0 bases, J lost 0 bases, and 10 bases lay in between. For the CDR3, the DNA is TGCGCCAGCAGCCAAGACTTGGCGGGTAGCACAGATACGCAGTATTTT. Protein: CASSQDLAGSTDTQYF.

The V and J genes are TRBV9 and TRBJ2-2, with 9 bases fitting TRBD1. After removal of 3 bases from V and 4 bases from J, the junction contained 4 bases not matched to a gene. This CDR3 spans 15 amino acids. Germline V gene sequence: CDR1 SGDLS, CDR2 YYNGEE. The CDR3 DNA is TGTGCCAGCAGCGCCCGGACAGGGGCCACCGGGGAGCTGTTTTTT. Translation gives CASSARTGATGELFF.

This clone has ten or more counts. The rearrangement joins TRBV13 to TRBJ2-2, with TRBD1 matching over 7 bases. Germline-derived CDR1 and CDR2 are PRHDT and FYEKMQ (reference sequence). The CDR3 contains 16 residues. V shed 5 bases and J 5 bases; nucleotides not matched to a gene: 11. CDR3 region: CASSRKTGARTGELFF. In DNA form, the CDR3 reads TGTGCCAGCAGCCGAAAAACAGGGGCGAGAACCGGGGAGCTGTTTTTT.

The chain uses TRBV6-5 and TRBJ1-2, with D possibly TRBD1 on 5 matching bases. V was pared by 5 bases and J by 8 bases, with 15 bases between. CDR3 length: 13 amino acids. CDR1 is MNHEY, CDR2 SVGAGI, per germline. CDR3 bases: TGTGCCAGCAGTCGGGCTTCCTCAGGGGGCTACACCTTC. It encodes CASSRASSGGYTF.

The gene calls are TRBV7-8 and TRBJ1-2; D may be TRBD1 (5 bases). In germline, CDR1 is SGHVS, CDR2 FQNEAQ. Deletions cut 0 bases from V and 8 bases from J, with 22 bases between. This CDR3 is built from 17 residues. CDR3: CASSLAGVWARGEGYTF. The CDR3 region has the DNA TGTGCCAGCAGCTTAGCAGGCGTCTGGGCTCGAGGGGAGGGCTACACCTTC.